A single sample gave rise to the 17 T cell receptor beta chains below, sequenced in a study of blood T cell repertoires in COVID-19. TCRdb keeps only in-frame clones here, not all; method: immunoSEQ multiplex PCR. The data show roughly 290,000 clones, with about 83% seen just once and about 5.7% held by the top ten. The sample was PBMCs or T cells enriched from blood (not recorded which). These receptors were obtained from a woman aged 40 to 55 who had recovered from COVID-19.

V gene TRBV5-4 combines with J gene TRBJ2-3, with 7 bases identical to TRBD2. Per germline, CDR1 SGHNT and CDR2 YYREEE (reference sequence). The trim removed 3 bases at V and 5 bases at J, leaving 9 bases unmatched. The CDR3 covers 15 residues. DNA for the CDR3: TGTGCCAGCAGCTCTGTTGGACTAGATCGAGATACGCAGTATTTT. Amino acid sequence: CASSSVGLDRDTQYF.

The chain uses TRBV27 and TRBJ2-7; 8 bases line up with TRBD2. Germline lookup yields CDR1 MNHEY and CDR2 SMNVEV (reference sequence). The ends lost 6 bases at V and 3 bases at J; junction bases unmatched: 4. The CDR3 is made up of 13 amino acids. CDR3 amino acids: CASRGTSVYEQYF. CDR3 nucleotides: TGTGCCAGCAGGGGGACTAGTGTCTACGAGCAGTACTTC.

V usage is TRBV15 and J usage is TRBJ2-2; TRBD2 agrees at 10 bases. The germline V gene has CDR1 LNHNV and CDR2 YYDKDF (reference sequence). J gave up 7 bases and V 2 bases, and 10 bases lay outside the gene matches. The CDR3 length is 17 residues. The CDR3 DNA reads TGTGCCACCAGCAGACGGCTAGCGGGGGCTCCGAGCGGGGAGCTGTTTTTT. This translates into CATSRRLAGAPSGELFF.

This chain joins TRBV6-6 and TRBJ1-5; the D is unclear. The CDR3 runs to 14 residues. Germline V gene lookup returns CDR1 MNHNY and CDR2 SVGAGI (reference sequence). V lost 6 bases, J lost 6 bases, and 15 bases lay in between. The CDR3 here is CASSQDIISQPQHF. The CDR3, as DNA: TGTGCCAGCAGCCAAGACATTATTAGTCAGCCCCAGCATTTT.

The chain is built from TRBV7-2 and TRBJ2-1, with TRBD2 matching 7 bases. V lost 1 base, J lost 10 bases, and 4 bases stayed unmatched. The CDR3 consists of 13 residues. In germline, CDR1 is SGHTA, CDR2 FQGNSA. The CDR3 coding sequence is TGTGCCAGCAGCTTAGTGGGAGGGGTCGAGCAGTTCTTC. Its translation: CASSLVGGVEQFF.

This clone occurred once. This rearrangement joins TRBV6-2 or TRBV6-3 to TRBJ1-3; maybe TRBD1 (6 bases). The CDR3 sequence is 15 residues long. Germline lookup yields CDR1 MNHEY and CDR2 SVGEGT. V was pared by 2 bases and J by 2 bases, with 10 bases between. The chain's CDR3 is CASSYLGQTGNTIYF. The CDR3 DNA is TGTGCCAGCAGTTACCTAGGACAGACTGGAAACACCATATATTTT.

J is TRBJ2-3 and V is TRBV10-3; TRBD2 is a possible D gene (6 bases). V gave up 3 bases and J gave up 0 bases, with 13 bases separating them. There are 16 residues in the CDR3. The germline V gene encodes CDR1 ENHRY and CDR2 SYGVKD. CDR3 sequence: CAISEPSGPSTDTQYF. The CDR3 DNA follows: TGTGCCATCAGTGAACCCAGCGGGCCTAGCACAGATACGCAGTATTTT.

This rearrangement joins TRBV5-8 to TRBJ1-5; a weak D match, TRBD1 (6 bases). The germline gives CDR1 SGHTS, CDR2 YDEGEE. The V gene lost 5 bases and the J gene lost 4 bases, with 13 bases spanning the gap. The CDR3 contains 14 residues. In nucleotides, the CDR3 is TGTGCCAGCAGATCCCAGGACAGAAATCAGCCCCAGCATTTT. It encodes CASRSQDRNQPQHF.

The chain couples TRBV7-9 to TRBJ1-1; TRBD1 might be the D (6 bases). CDR1 SEHNR and CDR2 FQNEAQ come from the germline V gene (reference sequence). V was clipped by 4 bases and J by 4 bases, with 10 bases between them. The CDR3 totals 13 residues. CDR3 DNA sequence: TGTGCCAGCAGCTCACAGGGCGCCACTGAAGCTTTCTTT. This gives the protein CASSSQGATEAFF.

This rearrangement joins TRBV11-2 to TRBJ2-5; maybe TRBD2 (6 bases). Deletions cut 5 bases from V and 2 bases from J, with 21 bases between. The CDR3 is 17 residues long. Germline lookup yields CDR1 SGHAT and CDR2 FQNNGV. CDR3 amino acids: CASSPEGRLGEQETQYF. The CDR3 DNA reads TGTGCCAGCAGCCCAGAGGGGCGACTAGGAGAACAAGAGACCCAGTACTTC.

J is TRBJ2-5 and V is TRBV9, with 12 positions matching TRBD2. The CDR3 consists of 17 residues. V dropped 4 bases and J dropped 4; count of bases not matched to a gene: 11. Germline V gives CDR1 SGDLS, CDR2 YYNGEE. The CDR3: CASSPRASGRAGETQYF. The CDR3, as DNA: TGTGCCAGCAGCCCCAGGGCTAGCGGGAGGGCCGGAGAGACCCAGTACTTC.

The chain uses TRBV12-3 or TRBV12-4 and TRBJ1-1; unclear D gene. Trimming cost V 6 bases and J 1 base, with 9 bases left between them. The CDR3 consists of 13 residues. This chain's CDR3 is CASRPDTNTEAFF. In DNA form, the CDR3 reads TGTGCCAGCAGACCAGACACGAACACTGAAGCTTTCTTT.

The V and J genes are TRBV9 and TRBJ1-2; TRBD1 is a possible D gene (6 bases). Germline CDR1 is SGDLS and CDR2 is YYNGEE. V was shortened by 0 bases and J by 10 bases, with 7 bases between the two germline ends. The CDR3 runs 11 residues. CDR3 in DNA: TGTGCCAGCAGCGTAGGGGACAACTACACCTTC. It codes for CASSVGDNYTF.

This chain connects TRBV6-1 to TRBJ2-2; D is undetermined. Trimming removed 3 bases from V and 5 bases from J, with 7 bases in between. The CDR3 runs to 13 residues. Germline CDR1 and CDR2: MNHNS and SASEGT. This CDR3 reads CASSEFRTGELFF. In nucleotides, the CDR3 is TGTGCCAGCAGTGAGTTCCGGACCGGGGAGCTGTTTTTT.

The chain recombines TRBV7-3 with TRBJ2-1; TRBD2 agrees at 8 bases. The CDR3 loop spans 15 amino acids. Per the germline V gene, CDR1 is SGHTA and CDR2 is FQGTGA. Germline trimming cut 7 bases from V and 8 bases from J; bases unmatched to any gene: 13. The CDR3: CASTPYGGRFDEQFF. The CDR3 DNA reads TGTGCCAGCACCCCCTACGGCGGGAGGTTCGATGAGCAGTTCTTC.

CDR3 sequence (DNA): TGTGCCAGCAGGCTTGGGACAGGGGTTTATGAAAAACTGTTTTTT. This encodes CASRLGTGVYEKLFF. V is TRBV28 and J is TRBJ1-4; 10 positions agree with TRBD1. V lost 6 bases, J lost 6 bases, and 7 bases stayed unmatched. Looked up from germline, CDR1 is MDHEN and CDR2 is SYDVKM. This CDR3 spans 15 amino acids.

This chain links TRBV18 with TRBJ2-6; D not resolved. V shed 3 bases and J shed 2 bases, with 5 bases lying between them. Looked up from germline, CDR1 is KGHSH and CDR2 is LQKENI. This CDR3 spans 14 amino acids. The CDR3 DNA reads TGTGCCAGCTCACCTTCCGCTGGGGCCAACGTCCTGACTTTC. This gives the protein CASSPSAGANVLTF. Full variable domain (remainder filled in from reference TRBV18 and TRBJ2-6): NAGVMQNPRHLVRRRGQEARLRCSPMKGHSHVYWYRQLPEEGLKFMVYLQKENIIDESGMPKERFSAEFPKEGPSILRIQQVVRGDSAAYFCASSPSAGANVLTFGAGSRLTVL.